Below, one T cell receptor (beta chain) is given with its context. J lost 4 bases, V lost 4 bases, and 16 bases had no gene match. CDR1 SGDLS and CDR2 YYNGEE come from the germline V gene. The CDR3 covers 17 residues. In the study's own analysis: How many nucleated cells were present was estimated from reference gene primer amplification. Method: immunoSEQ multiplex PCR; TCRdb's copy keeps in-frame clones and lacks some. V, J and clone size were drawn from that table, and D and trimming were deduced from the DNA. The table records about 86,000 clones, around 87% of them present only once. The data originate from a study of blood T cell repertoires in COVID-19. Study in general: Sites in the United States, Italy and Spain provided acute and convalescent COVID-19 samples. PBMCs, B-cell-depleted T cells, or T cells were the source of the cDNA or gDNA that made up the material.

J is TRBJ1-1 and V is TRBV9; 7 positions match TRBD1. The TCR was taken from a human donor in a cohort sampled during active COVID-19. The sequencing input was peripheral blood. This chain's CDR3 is CASSFRRGQPGGTEAFF. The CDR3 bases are TGTGCCAGCAGCTTCCGTAGGGGGCAGCCCGGGGGCACTGAAGCTTTCTTT.